Given below is one TCR beta chain in context. Here immunoSEQ multiplex PCR was the method, and the copy in TCRdb shows in-frame clones only, minus some. There are roughly 240,000 clones in the sample; 84% occur only once, and 2% to 2.5% lies in the top ten. Trimming stripped 7 bases from V and 9 bases from J, with 13 bases between. The CDR3 has 13 residues. This entry is derived from a study of blood T cell repertoires in COVID-19. Study in general: Specimens from acute and convalescent COVID-19 originated in the United States, Italy and Spain.

Material: peripheral blood. The rearrangement joins TRBV12-3 or TRBV12-4 to TRBJ1-6; possibly TRBD1 for D (5 bases). This TCR was sampled from a man aged 35 to 55 who had recovered from COVID-19. This chain's CDR3 is CASTQIRGSPLHF. The CDR3 coding sequence is TGTGCCAGCACCCAGATAAGGGGTTCACCCCTCCACTTT.